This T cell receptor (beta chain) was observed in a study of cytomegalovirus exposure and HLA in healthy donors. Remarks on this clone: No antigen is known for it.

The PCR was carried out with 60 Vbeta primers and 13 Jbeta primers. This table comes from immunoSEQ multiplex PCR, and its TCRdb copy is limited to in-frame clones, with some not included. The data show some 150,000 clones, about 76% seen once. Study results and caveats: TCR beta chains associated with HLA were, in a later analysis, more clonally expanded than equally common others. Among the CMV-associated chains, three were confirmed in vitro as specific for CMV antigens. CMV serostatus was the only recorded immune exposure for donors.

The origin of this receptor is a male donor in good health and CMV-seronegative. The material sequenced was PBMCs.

CDR3 loop: CASSESGASTDTQYF. CDR3 sequence (DNA): TGTGCCAGCAGTGAAAGCGGGGCCTCCACAGATACGCAGTATTTT. The rearrangement uses TRBV6-1 and TRBJ2-3; TRBD2 agrees at 7 bases. The CDR3 runs 15 residues. The germline V gene has CDR1 MNHNS and CDR2 SASEGT. V trimming: 2 bases; J trimming: 2 bases; junction bases outside the gene matches: 4.